This T cell receptor beta chain was sequenced in a study of post-analysis software for immune sequencing data. Whole-study context: Relapsing-remitting, secondary progressive and progressive-relapsing multiple sclerosis courses were included. Study-wide results and limits: A few TRBV segments were significantly more frequent in patients than in controls. TRBV5-6, TRBV5-1 and TRBV20-1 were among these segments. Strong co-clustering by F measure was evident for samples that had been prepared in the same batch.

This clonotype was seen a handful of times. Its antigen remains unidentified. Each TCR beta cDNA library carried unique molecular identifiers. TCRdb redid the calling of the PCR reads with MiXCR, one entry per CDR3 protein. Of hundreds of thousands of distinct CDR3 sequences listed, 36% are singletons. Trimming stripped 4 bases from V and 5 bases from J, with 20 bases between. Germline V gene lookup returns CDR1 SGHVS and CDR2 FQNEAQ. The CDR3 has 16 residues. This clonotype was obtained from a girl aged 5 to 17 with multiple sclerosis. Sequencing was carried out using blood. The chain recombines TRBV7-8 with TRBJ1-1; perhaps TRBD1 as D (5 bases). The CDR3 loop is CASSSPGPMTGTEAFF. DNA of the CDR3: TGTGCCAGCAGCTCCCCGGGACCGATGACGGGGACTGAAGCTTTCTTT. The full variable domain, in which reference TRBV7-8 and TRBJ1-1 provide the parts outside the CDR3, is GAGVSQSPRYKVAKRGQDVALRCDPISGHVSLFWYQQALGQGPEFLTYFQNEAQLDKSGLPSDRFFAERPEGSVSTLKIQRTQQEDSAVYLCASSSPGPMTGTEAFFGQGTRLTVV.